Listed below are T cell receptor beta chains from one sample, sequenced in a study of T cells in Graves' hyperthyroidism and ophthalmopathy. TCRdb itself ran the multiplex PCR reads through MiXCR, one entry per CDR3 protein. This table has roughly 200,000 distinct CDR3 sequences, roughly a sixth appearing once. Sequencing was performed on blood. The receptors stem from a woman aged 50 to 65 with Graves' hyperthyroidism. Each CDR3 is given with its conserved first and last residue. A D gene is named only where the DNA matches it firmly. Size tells how often a clone was seen (once, few, many) or the class of an expanded clone, and some rows leave it out.

abundance | j_gene | d_gene | v_gene | CDR3nt | CDR3aa
NA | TRBJ2-1 | TRBD2 | TRBV5-1 | TGCGCCAGCAGCTTGGCGGGGGTTGGGACTAGCGGGAGGAGTCCCTACAATGAGCAGTTCTTC | CASSLAGVGTSGRSPYNEQFF
NA | TRBJ1-2 | NA | TRBV13 | TGTGCCAGCAGCTCAGGACAATTCACAGGAGACTATGGCTACACCTTC | CASSSGQFTGDYGYTF
NA | TRBJ1-4 | NA | TRBV29-1 | TGCAGCGTTGAAGACTGGGACGCCCCTAATGAAAAACTGTTTTTT | CSVEDWDAPNEKLFF
many | TRBJ2-3 | TRBD1 | TRBV6-4 | TGTGCCAGCAGTGACGGACAGGGGGGAGGCACAGATACGCAGTATTTT | CASSDGQGGGTDTQYF
few | TRBJ2-2 | NA | TRBV12-3/TRBV12-4 | TGTGCCAGCAGCCAGTCACCAGAAAGGGACGGGGAGCTGTTTTTT | CASSQSPERDGELFF
NA | TRBJ2-3 | TRBD2 | TRBV6-1 | TGTGCCAGCAGCCTAGCGGGAAGGCCAGATACGCAGTATTTT | CASSLAGRPDTQYF
NA | TRBJ2-2 | NA | TRBV2 | TGTGCCAGCAGTGTCGAGGGACTTTCGAGCACCGGGGAGCTGTTTTTT | CASSVEGLSSTGELFF
NA | TRBJ2-7 | TRBD1 | TRBV4-1 | TGCGCCAGCAGCCAAGTTGGTGGGACAGGGTCCTACGAGCAGTACTTC | CASSQVGGTGSYEQYF
NA | TRBJ2-3 | NA | TRBV27 | TGTGCCAGCAGTTCCGATAATAACGCAGATACGCAGTATTTT | CASSSDNNADTQYF
many | TRBJ2-3 | TRBD2 | TRBV7-2 | TGTGCCAGCAGACGGACTAGCGGGACTAGCACAGATACGCAGTATTTT | CASRRTSGTSTDTQYF
few | TRBJ2-3 | TRBD2 | TRBV20-1 | TGCAGTGGAGCTAGCGGGAGGTGGAAAGATACGCAGTATTTT | CSGASGRWKDTQYF
many | TRBJ1-2 | NA | TRBV4-2 | TGTGCCAGCAGCCCCGACGAGGGTTTTTATGGCTACACCTTC | CASSPDEGFYGYTF
few | TRBJ2-1 | TRBD2 | TRBV7-9 | TGTGCCAGCAGCTCCCATTGGGAGGGAACCTACAATGAGCAGTTCTTC | CASSSHWEGTYNEQFF
NA | TRBJ1-1 | NA | TRBV9 | TGTGCCAGCAGCGTAGGGCTGGGCTCCAACACTGAAGCTTTCTTT | CASSVGLGSNTEAFF
NA | TRBJ2-2 | TRBD2 | TRBV9 | TGTGCCAGCAGCTGGAGAAGCGGGAGTCCCGGGGAGCTGTTTTTT | CASSWRSGSPGELFF
few | TRBJ1-1 | NA | TRBV14 | TGTGCCAGCAGCCATCCCGGGGGGGAGAGACGGACAAGTGAAGCTTTCTTT | CASSHPGGERRTSEAFF
many | TRBJ2-7 | TRBD1 | TRBV24-1 | TGTGCCACCAGTGAATTTCGAGGGGGCCGGGACGAGCAGTACTTC | CATSEFRGGRDEQYF
many | TRBJ1-5 | NA | TRBV7-8 | TGTGCCAGCAGCTTTCAGATTAGCAATCAGCCCCAGCATTTT | CASSFQISNQPQHF
many | TRBJ2-7 | TRBD1 | TRBV20-1 | TGCAGTGCTCAAAAGCCGGGACAGGGAACCTACGAGCAGTACTTC | CSAQKPGQGTYEQYF
few | TRBJ2-1 | NA | TRBV5-4 | TGTGCCAGCAGGCTGAATCCCAGCTCCTACAATGAGCAGTTCTTC | CASRLNPSSYNEQFF
many | TRBJ2-1 | TRBD2 | TRBV12-3/TRBV12-4 | TGTGCCAGCAGTACCCGCCCACTAGCGGGAGGGTACAATGAGCAGTTCTTC | CASSTRPLAGGYNEQFF
many | TRBJ2-1 | NA | TRBV6-2/TRBV6-3 | TGTGCCAGCAGTTACCATTCGTCTATCCGGGATGAGCAGTTCTTC | CASSYHSSIRDEQFF
NA | TRBJ1-1 | TRBD1 | TRBV27 | TGTGCCAGCAGTTCCATCCCCCCGGGACAGGGCACTGAAGCTTTCTTT | CASSSIPPGQGTEAFF
NA | TRBJ2-7 | TRBD1 | TRBV19 | TGTGCCAGTAGTATTGAGGGGGCAGGCGAGCAGTACTTC | CASSIEGAGEQYF
many | TRBJ2-1 | NA | TRBV5-1 | TGCGCCAGCAGGGGGGGCGCACACAATGAGCAGTTCTTC | CASRGGAHNEQFF
few | TRBJ1-2 | TRBD1 | TRBV3-1 | TGTGCCAGCAGCCAAGATGGTAGACCCACAGGGGCCTATGGCTACACCTTC | CASSQDGRPTGAYGYTF